Listed here are 9 T cell receptor beta chains from one sample, sequenced in a study of Ad26.COV2.S vaccination and SARS-CoV-2 variants. Repertoires were generated with immunoSEQ multiplex PCR, while TCRdb's copy carries only in-frame clones and drops some. The table records 350,000 to 400,000 clones, less than 90% of them present only once. Documented treatment: about 20 received Ad26.COV2.S at low or high dose, single or two shots; several received placebo; per-sample allocation not given. At day 63 after the first vaccine or placebo injection, samples were drawn. The specimen was peripheral blood, collected in a trial of Ad26.COV2.S vaccine versus placebo. These receptors were collected from a person aged 18-65 years who received the Ad26.COV2.S COVID-19 vaccine or a placebo.

This clone was detected only once. The chain joins TRBV6-5 to TRBJ2-2; no reliable D call. V shed 6 bases and J shed 4 bases, with 9 bases lying between them. The CDR3 has 13 residues. The V gene's germline CDR1 is MNHEY and CDR2 SVGAGI. The CDR3 is CASRLESTGELFF. DNA of the CDR3: TGTGCCAGCAGGCTAGAGAGCACCGGGGAGCTGTTTTTT.

This clone is a singleton in its sample. CDR3 bases: TGTGCCAGCAGCCTAGGACAGGGCTTATCCCAGCATTTT. Translation gives CASSLGQGLSQHF. The chain uses TRBV12-3 or TRBV12-4 and TRBJ1-5; TRBD1 agrees at 8 bases. The junction had 9 bases not matched to a gene; V was cut back by 6 bases and J by 11 bases. This CDR3 contains 13 residues.

For the CDR3, the DNA is TGTGCCAGCAGCCCAAGGACAGGGGGCTTCGGTGAAGCTTTCTTT. Translating gives CASSPRTGGFGEAFF. The V gene is TRBV9, the J gene TRBJ1-1; 11 positions agree with TRBD1. The germline V gene has CDR1 SGDLS and CDR2 YYNGEE. The CDR3 spans 15 residues. With 4 bases clipped from V and 7 bases from J, the junction kept 9 bases outside the gene matches.

The chain links TRBV11-1 to TRBJ2-1; D might be TRBD2 (5 bases). From germline, CDR1 is SGHAT and CDR2 FQDESV (reference sequence). V was cut by 1 base and J by 5 bases, with 9 bases left in between. The CDR3 covers 14 residues. CDR3 DNA: TGTGCCAGCAGCTTAGAAAGACTACACAATGAGCAGTTCTTC. It is translated as CASSLERLHNEQFF.

This clone has a single count. The chain couples TRBV19 to TRBJ1-6, with D possibly being TRBD1 (5 bases). The CDR3 extends over 15 amino acids. CDR1 and CDR2 (germline): LNHDA, SQIVND (reference sequence). Trimming removed 9 bases at V and 7 bases at J, with 19 bases between. The CDR3 sequence: CASHPERGRNSPLHF. CDR3 sequence (DNA): TGTGCCAGCCACCCTGAAAGGGGACGGAATTCACCCCTCCACTTT.

V is TRBV19 and J is TRBJ1-4, with D maybe TRBD1 (5 bases). This CDR3 is 15 amino acids long. V lost 4 bases to trimming and J lost 11 bases, with 20 bases between them. Germline V CDR1 and CDR2: LNHDA, SQIVND (reference sequence). The CDR3 loop is CASSTRNEGRGKLFF. CDR3 in DNA: TGTGCCAGTAGTACCCGGAATGAGGGGAGAGGCAAACTGTTTTTT.

The genes are TRBV18 and TRBJ1-2; D not resolved. Trimming took off 4 bases at V and 0 bases at J, with 15 bases between the two ends. This CDR3 is 16 amino acids long. In germline, CDR1 is KGHSH, CDR2 LQKENI. CDR3 DNA sequence: TGTGCCAGCTCACAAACGTGGGAGGGATCTAACTATGGCTACACCTTC. This codes for CASSQTWEGSNYGYTF.

The DNA for the CDR3 is TGCGCCAGCAGCTACAGGGTCGTAACGGGCACCGGGGAGCTGTTTTTT. Its translation: CASSYRVVTGTGELFF. This chain joins TRBV5-1 and TRBJ2-2; D may be TRBD1 (6 bases). The CDR3 sequence is 16 residues long. V was shortened by 3 bases and J by 4 bases, with 16 bases between the two germline ends. Germline CDR1 reads SGHRS; CDR2 reads YFSETQ. The whole variable domain, remainder taken from reference TRBV5-1 and TRBJ2-2, is KAGVTQTPRYLIKTRGQQVTLSCSPISGHRSVSWYQQTPGQGLQFLFEYFSETQRNKGNFPGRFSGRQFSNSRSEMNVSTLELGDSALYLCASSYRVVTGTGELFFGEGSRLTVL.

This rearrangement joins TRBV3-1 (or the pseudogene TRBV3-2) to TRBJ2-7; the D gene is possibly TRBD2 (6 bases). The CDR3 spans 13 residues. V lost 5 bases to trimming and J lost 3 bases, with 11 bases between them. Germline V gives CDR1 LGHDT, CDR2 YNNKEL (reference sequence). The chain's CDR3 is CASSVGGIYEQYF. The DNA of the CDR3 is TGTGCCAGCAGCGTCGGGGGAATCTACGAGCAGTACTTC.